The rows below give T cell receptor beta chains drawn from one sample of a study of T cells after yellow fever vaccination. TCRdb itself ran the 5' RACE reads through MiXCR, one entry per CDR3 protein. The repertoire consists of some 390,000 distinct CDR3 sequences, with over 15% occurring once and the leading ten covering roughly a sixth. Sequences were derived from PBMCs, sampled before the yellow fever booster vaccination. The receptors were gathered from a man between 18 and 29 years old who received the YFV17D yellow fever vaccine. Both conserved end residues are part of each CDR3. D genes are given only for firm matches. Size values are once, few and many counts, or a class for expanded clones, and some rows have none.

few	NA	TRBJ1-2	TRBV4-1	CASSQEGNYGYTF	TGCGCCAGCAGCCAAGAGGGGAACTATGGCTACACCTTC
NA	NA	TRBJ2-7	TRBV12-3/TRBV12-4	CASSSQLSSYEQYF	TGTGCCAGCAGTTCCCAATTGAGCTCCTACGAGCAGTACTTC
NA	NA	TRBJ2-1	TRBV20-1	CSARVTNGVNEQFF	TGCAGTGCTAGGGTCACTAATGGGGTCAATGAGCAGTTCTTC
NA	NA	TRBJ1-2	TRBV27	CASSIGLYGYTF	TGTGCCAGCAGCATAGGGTTGTATGGCTACACCTTC
few	TRBD1	TRBJ1-5	TRBV20-1	CSASAPGQSNQPQHF	TGCAGTGCCTCCGCTCCGGGACAGAGCAATCAGCCCCAGCATTTT
NA	TRBD2	TRBJ2-1	TRBV25-1	CASSEGLAGGLGEQFF	TGTGCCAGCAGTGAGGGACTAGCGGGGGGGCTCGGTGAGCAGTTCTTC
few	NA	TRBJ2-5	TRBV5-5	CASSFALPEETQYF	TGTGCCAGCAGCTTTGCGCTCCCTGAAGAGACCCAGTACTTC
NA	NA	TRBJ2-1	TRBV5-1	CASSPTAGNGEQFF	TGCGCCAGCAGCCCTACGGCAGGCAACGGTGAGCAGTTCTTC
NA	TRBD1	TRBJ2-7	TRBV20-1	CSARGTGLVDEQYF	TGCAGTGCTAGAGGGACAGGGTTAGTCGACGAGCAGTACTTC
many	TRBD1	TRBJ2-4	TRBV30	CAWSLTGGKNIQYF	TGTGCCTGGAGTCTTACAGGGGGCAAAAACATTCAGTACTTC
NA	TRBD2	TRBJ2-3	TRBV24-1	CATSDPWTSQDTQYF	TGTGCCACCAGTGATCCCTGGACTAGCCAAGATACGCAGTATTTT
few	NA	TRBJ1-1	TRBV7-9	CASSLPSHTEAFF	TGTGCCAGCAGCTTACCGTCGCACACTGAAGCTTTCTTT
NA	TRBD2	TRBJ2-5	TRBV7-2	CASSLRASGGETQYF	TGTGCCAGCAGCTTAAGAGCCAGCGGGGGCGAGACCCAGTACTTC
NA	NA	TRBJ2-6	TRBV6-5	CASSLQPASGANVLTF	TGTGCCAGCAGCTTACAACCAGCCTCTGGGGCCAACGTCCTGACTTTC
NA	NA	TRBJ2-2	TRBV27	CASMASSNTGELFF	TGTGCCAGCATGGCCAGCTCGAACACCGGGGAGCTGTTTTTT
NA	NA	TRBJ2-5	TRBV19	CASNTASGPEETQYF	TGTGCCAGTAACACCGCGAGTGGTCCTGAAGAGACCCAGTACTTC
NA	NA	TRBJ2-6	TRBV11-3	CASSLNRGANVLTF	TGTGCCAGCAGTTTAAACCGTGGGGCCAACGTCCTGACTTTC
NA	NA	TRBJ1-1	TRBV20-1	CSARPKNTEAFF	TGCAGTGCTAGACCCAAGAACACTGAAGCTTTCTTT
few	TRBD1	TRBJ1-2	TRBV6-5	CASSSRGTGHGYTF	TGTGCCAGCAGTTCTCGAGGGACAGGGCATGGCTACACCTTC
few	TRBD1	TRBJ1-1	TRBV5-1	CASSLFRTGEEGEAFF	TGCGCCAGCAGCTTATTTAGGACAGGGGAAGAAGGTGAAGCTTTCTTT
NA	TRBD2	TRBJ2-3	TRBV18	CASSRTSGTDTQYF	TGTGCCAGCTCACGGACTAGCGGCACAGATACGCAGTATTTT
few	NA	TRBJ2-5	TRBV12-5	CASGLISGGTQYF	TGTGCTAGTGGTTTAATTAGCGGAGGGACCCAGTACTTC
many	NA	TRBJ2-5	TRBV2	CASSGQGETQYF	TGTGCCAGCAGTGGGCAAGGAGAGACCCAGTACTTC
NA	NA	TRBJ2-3	TRBV9	CASSPQGIHADTQYF	TGTGCCAGCAGCCCTCAGGGGATCCACGCAGATACGCAGTATTTT
NA	TRBD1	TRBJ1-6	TRBV12-3/TRBV12-4	CASRRWTGGNSPLHF	TGTGCCAGCAGACGATGGACAGGGGGGAATTCACCCCTCCACTTT
few	NA	TRBJ1-2	TRBV7-9	CASSEGGEGYTF	TGTGCCAGCAGCGAGGGAGGAGAGGGCTACACCTTC
NA	NA	TRBJ2-7	TRBV20-1	CSATLASYEQYF	TGCAGTGCAACCCTCGCCTCCTACGAGCAGTACTTC
once	NA	TRBJ2-2	TRBV28	CASVQGGDTGELFF	TGTGCCAGCGTGCAAGGGGGAGACACCGGGGAGCTGTTCTTT
NA	TRBD2	TRBJ2-1	TRBV6-6	CASSYSFSGEYNEQFF	TGTGCCAGCAGTTACTCGTTTAGCGGGGAGTACAATGAGCAGTTCTTC
NA	NA	TRBJ2-3	TRBV5-1	CASSLGLEYNTDTQYF	TGCGCCAGCAGCTTGGGACTGGAGTACAACACAGATACGCAGTATTTT
few	NA	TRBJ2-5	TRBV7-2	CASSGIFETQYF	TGTGCCAGCAGCGGCATTTTTGAGACCCAGTACTTC
few	NA	TRBJ1-2	TRBV10-3	CAISVRNRSIHGYTF	TGTGCCATCAGTGTGAGAAACAGATCCATCCATGGCTACACCTTC
NA	NA	TRBJ2-7	TRBV6-5	CASSLNPGPAESYEQYF	TGTGCCAGCAGTCTAAACCCCGGGCCGGCAGAATCCTACGAGCAGTACTTC
few	NA	TRBJ2-3	TRBV5-1	CASCRDPMGTDTQYF	TGCGCCAGCTGTCGGGACCCTATGGGCACAGATACGCAGTATTTT
few	NA	TRBJ2-3	TRBV11-2	CASSLAAGKPTDTQYF	TGTGCCAGCAGCTTAGCGGCAGGGAAACCCACAGATACGCAGTATTTT
NA	TRBD1	TRBJ1-1	TRBV19	CATSGQLVAEAFF	TGTGCCACCTCGGGACAGCTTGTAGCAGAAGCTTTCTTT
NA	NA	TRBJ1-3	TRBV2	CASSAASGNTIYF	TGTGCCAGCAGTGCGGCCTCTGGAAACACCATATATTTT
few	NA	TRBJ1-1	TRBV7-2	CASSPQGKANTEAFF	TGTGCCAGCAGCCCCCAAGGGAAGGCGAACACTGAAGCTTTCTTT
NA	TRBD1	TRBJ2-1	TRBV7-8	CASSPVGTGNHNEQFF	TGTGCCAGCAGCCCGGTCGGGACAGGGAACCACAATGAGCAGTTCTTC
NA	TRBD1	TRBJ1-4	TRBV9	CASSEQGQGASNEKLFF	TGTGCCAGCAGCGAACAGGGACAGGGGGCCTCTAATGAAAAACTGTTTTTT
NA	NA	TRBJ2-5	TRBV10-1	CASSGDKIETQYF	TGCGCCAGCAGCGGGGACAAGATTGAGACCCAGTACTTC
NA	NA	TRBJ1-5	TRBV2	CASSDQGFKTPQHF	TGTGCCAGCAGTGATCAGGGCTTCAAGACGCCCCAGCATTTT
NA	NA	TRBJ2-3	TRBV20-1	CSAEGTFTDTQYF	TGCAGTGCCGAGGGTACCTTCACAGATACGCAGTATTTT
few	NA	TRBJ1-1	TRBV4-3	CASSRGWSDTEAFF	TGCGCCAGCAGCCGCGGATGGAGTGACACTGAAGCTTTCTTT
few	NA	TRBJ1-2	TRBV5-6	CASGSLGTSYGYTF	TGTGCCAGCGGATCTTTAGGGACTAGCTATGGCTACACCTTC
NA	NA	TRBJ2-7	TRBV5-6	CASSLGRGYSLEEQYF	TGTGCCAGCAGCTTAGGCAGGGGATATTCGTTGGAAGAGCAGTACTTC
few	NA	TRBJ2-3	TRBV21-1	CASDTPRGGRTDTQYF	TGTGCCAGCGACACCCCTCGCGGGGGTCGCACAGATACGCAGTATTTT
few	TRBD2	TRBJ2-1	TRBV5-6	CASSSRLAGGIWYEQFF	TGTGCCAGCAGCTCTAGACTAGCGGGGGGTATTTGGTATGAGCAGTTCTTC
few	NA	TRBJ1-5	TRBV7-6	CASSLPNQPQHF	TGTGCCAGCAGCTTACCTAATCAGCCCCAGCATTTT
NA	NA	TRBJ1-2	TRBV9	CASSVEGDPDYGYTF	TGTGCCAGCAGCGTAGAAGGGGACCCGGACTATGGCTACACCTTC
NA	NA	TRBJ1-4	TRBV19	CATYIGGDEKLFF	TGTGCCACCTACATAGGGGGAGATGAAAAACTGTTTTTT
few	TRBD2	TRBJ2-1	TRBV7-6	CASSLELAGGYNEQFF	TGTGCCAGCAGCTTAGAGCTAGCGGGGGGTTACAATGAGCAGTTCTTC
few	NA	TRBJ2-3	TRBV6-5	CASSYGDRWDTQYF	TGTGCCAGCAGTTACGGAGACCGGTGGGATACGCAGTATTTT